Listed here is a single T cell receptor (beta chain). This record comes from a study of blood T cell repertoires in COVID-19. About the study: PBMCs, B-cell-depleted T cells, or T cells provided the cDNA or gDNA that made up the material.

Germline CDR1 is LGHNA and CDR2 is YNFKEQ. This CDR3 is built from 14 residues. Trimming removed 2 bases at V and 2 bases at J, with 10 bases between. Original analysis: It was from reference gene primer amplification that nucleated cell counts were estimated. The method was immunoSEQ multiplex PCR; TCRdb's version includes in-frame clones alone and lacks a portion of them. The DNA gave D and trimming, while V, J and clone size come from that table. Of roughly 190,000 clones in the sample, 75% to 90% are singletons; the top ten hold around 7.8%. Sequenced sample: peripheral blood. This clonotype was sampled from a woman aged 60-70 years with acute or convalescent COVID-19. The chain carries TRBV4-2 and TRBJ2-7; D is unresolved. The DNA of the CDR3 is TGTGCCAGCAGCCAACAAAGACTGGCCTACGAGCAGTACTTC. Its translation: CASSQQRLAYEQYF.